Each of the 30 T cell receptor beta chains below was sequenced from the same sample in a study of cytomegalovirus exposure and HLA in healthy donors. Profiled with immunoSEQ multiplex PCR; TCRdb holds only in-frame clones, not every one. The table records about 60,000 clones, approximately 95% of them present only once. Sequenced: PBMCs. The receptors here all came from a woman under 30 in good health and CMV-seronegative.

CDR3 in DNA: TGTGCCAGCAGCTTAGAAGGGAGACTAGCGTCAGCGGGGGATACCGGGGAGCTGTTTTTT. Amino acid sequence: CASSLEGRLASAGDTGELFF. The chain combines TRBV11-2 with TRBJ2-2, with 8 positions matching TRBD2. This CDR3 has 20 residues. CDR1 SGHAT and CDR2 FQNNGV come from the germline V gene. The V and J ends lost 0 bases and 5 bases, in that order; junction bases with no gene match: 17.

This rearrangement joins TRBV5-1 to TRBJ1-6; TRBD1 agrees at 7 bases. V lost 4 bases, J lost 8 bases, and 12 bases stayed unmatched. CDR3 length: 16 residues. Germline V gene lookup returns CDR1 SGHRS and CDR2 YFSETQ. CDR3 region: CASSPGVGDSYSPLHF. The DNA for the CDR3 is TGCGCCAGCAGCCCGGGGGTTGGGGACAGTTATTCACCCCTCCACTTT. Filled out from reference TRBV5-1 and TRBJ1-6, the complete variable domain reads KAGVTQTPRYLIKTRGQQVTLSCSPISGHRSVSWYQQTPGQGLQFLFEYFSETQRNKGNFPGRFSGRQFSNSRSEMNVSTLELGDSALYLCASSPGVGDSYSPLHFGNGTRLTVT.

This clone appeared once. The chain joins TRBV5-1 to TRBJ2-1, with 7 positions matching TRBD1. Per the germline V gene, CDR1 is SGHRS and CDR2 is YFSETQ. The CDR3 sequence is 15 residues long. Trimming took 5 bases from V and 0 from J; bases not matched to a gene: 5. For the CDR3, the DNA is TGCGCCAGCAGGAGGGACAGCATCTCCTACAATGAGCAGTTCTTC. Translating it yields CASRRDSISYNEQFF.

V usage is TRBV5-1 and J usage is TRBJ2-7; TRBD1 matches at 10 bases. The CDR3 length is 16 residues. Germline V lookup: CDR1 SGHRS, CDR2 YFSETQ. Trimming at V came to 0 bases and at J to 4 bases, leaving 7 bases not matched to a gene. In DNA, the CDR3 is TGCGCCAGCAGCTTGGCTGATGGGACAGGGGATTACGAGCAGTACTTC. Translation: CASSLADGTGDYEQYF.

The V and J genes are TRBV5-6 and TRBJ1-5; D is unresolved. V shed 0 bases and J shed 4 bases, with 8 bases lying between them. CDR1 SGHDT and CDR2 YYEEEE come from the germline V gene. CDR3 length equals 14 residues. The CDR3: CASSLGAANQPQHF. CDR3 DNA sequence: TGTGCCAGCAGCTTGGGGGCCGCAAATCAGCCCCAGCATTTT.

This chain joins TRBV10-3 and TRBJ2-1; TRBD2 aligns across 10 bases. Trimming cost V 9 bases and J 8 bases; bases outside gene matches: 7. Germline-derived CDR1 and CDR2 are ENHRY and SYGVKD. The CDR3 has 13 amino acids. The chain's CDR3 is CAIEREGLYEQFF. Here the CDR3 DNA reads TGTGCCATAGAGCGGGAGGGCCTGTATGAGCAGTTCTTC.

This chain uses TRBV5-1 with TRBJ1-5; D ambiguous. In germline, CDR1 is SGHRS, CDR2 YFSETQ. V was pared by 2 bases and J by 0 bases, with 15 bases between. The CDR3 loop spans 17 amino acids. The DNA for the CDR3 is TGCGCCAGCAGCTTTAGCCCGGGGATCTCTAGCAATCAGCCCCAGCATTTT. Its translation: CASSFSPGISSNQPQHF.

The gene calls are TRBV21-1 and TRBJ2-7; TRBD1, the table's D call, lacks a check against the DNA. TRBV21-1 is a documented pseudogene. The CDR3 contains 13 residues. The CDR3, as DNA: TGTGCCAGCAGCGACAGGCTAGCCTACGAGCAGTACGTC. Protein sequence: CASSDRLAYEQYV.

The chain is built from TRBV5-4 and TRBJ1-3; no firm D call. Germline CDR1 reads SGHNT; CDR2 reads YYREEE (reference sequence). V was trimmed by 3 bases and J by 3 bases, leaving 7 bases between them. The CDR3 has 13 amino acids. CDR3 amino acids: CASSSDIGNTIYF. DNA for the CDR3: TGTGCCAGCAGCTCTGACATTGGAAACACCATATATTTT.

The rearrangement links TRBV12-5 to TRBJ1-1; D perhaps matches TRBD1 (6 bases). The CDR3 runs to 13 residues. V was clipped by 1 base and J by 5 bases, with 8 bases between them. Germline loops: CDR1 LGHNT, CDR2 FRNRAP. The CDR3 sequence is CASGLGGGTEAFF. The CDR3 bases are TGTGCTAGTGGTTTGGGAGGGGGAACTGAAGCTTTCTTT.

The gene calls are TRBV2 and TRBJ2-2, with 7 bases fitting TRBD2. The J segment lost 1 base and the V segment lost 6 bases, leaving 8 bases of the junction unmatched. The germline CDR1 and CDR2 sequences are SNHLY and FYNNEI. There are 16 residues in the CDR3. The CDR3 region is CASSPRLAMNTGELFF. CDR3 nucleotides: TGTGCCAGCAGCCCTCGACTAGCAATGAACACCGGGGAGCTGTTTTTT.

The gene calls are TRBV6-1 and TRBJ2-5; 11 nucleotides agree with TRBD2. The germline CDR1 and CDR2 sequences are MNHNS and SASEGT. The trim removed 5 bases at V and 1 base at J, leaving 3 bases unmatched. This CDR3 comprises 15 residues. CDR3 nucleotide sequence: TGTGCCAGCAGTATACTAGCGGGGGCCCAAGAGACCCAGTACTTC. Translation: CASSILAGAQETQYF.

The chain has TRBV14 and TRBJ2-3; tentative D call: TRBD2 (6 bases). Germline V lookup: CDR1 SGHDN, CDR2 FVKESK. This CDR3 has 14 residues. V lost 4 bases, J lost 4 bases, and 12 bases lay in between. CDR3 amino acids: CASSRDFLPDTQYF. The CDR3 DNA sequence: TGTGCCAGCAGCCGGGACTTCCTCCCAGATACGCAGTATTTT.

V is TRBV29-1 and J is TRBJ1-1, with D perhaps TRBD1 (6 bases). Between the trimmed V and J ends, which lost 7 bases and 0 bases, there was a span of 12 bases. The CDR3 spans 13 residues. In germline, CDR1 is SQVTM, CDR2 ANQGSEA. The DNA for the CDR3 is TGCAGCGCCGGGGGGGGCATGAACACTGAAGCTTTCTTT. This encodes CSAGGGMNTEAFF.

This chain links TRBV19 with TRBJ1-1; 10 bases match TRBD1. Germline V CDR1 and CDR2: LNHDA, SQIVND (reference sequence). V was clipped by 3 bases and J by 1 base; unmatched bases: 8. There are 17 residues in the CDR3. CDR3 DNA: TGTGCCAGTAGTATGGCGGGCCGGGACAGGGGGAACACTGAAGCTTTCTTT. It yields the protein CASSMAGRDRGNTEAFF.

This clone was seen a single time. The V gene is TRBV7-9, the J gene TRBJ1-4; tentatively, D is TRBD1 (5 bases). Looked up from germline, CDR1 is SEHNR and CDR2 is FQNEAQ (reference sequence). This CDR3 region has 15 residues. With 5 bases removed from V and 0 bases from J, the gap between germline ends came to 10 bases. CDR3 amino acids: CASSPGGATNEKLFF. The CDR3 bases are TGTGCCAGCAGCCCGGGGGGAGCAACTAATGAAAAACTGTTTTTT.

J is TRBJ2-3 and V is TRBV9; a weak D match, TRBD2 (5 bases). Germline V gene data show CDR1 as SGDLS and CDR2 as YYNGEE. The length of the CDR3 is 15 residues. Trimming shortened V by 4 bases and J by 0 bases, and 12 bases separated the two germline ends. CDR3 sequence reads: CASSWSGASTDTQYF. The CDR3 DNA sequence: TGTGCCAGCAGCTGGAGCGGAGCTAGCACAGATACGCAGTATTTT.

The CDR3 DNA reads TGCGCCAGCAGCTTTACCGGGACAGGGAACACTGAAGCTTTCTTT. This gives the protein CASSFTGTGNTEAFF. V usage is TRBV5-1 and J usage is TRBJ1-1; TRBD1 matches at 8 bases. Germline CDR1 and CDR2: SGHRS and YFSETQ. The V gene end was trimmed by 2 bases and the J gene end by 1 base; junction bases not matched to a gene: 4. This CDR3 has 15 residues.

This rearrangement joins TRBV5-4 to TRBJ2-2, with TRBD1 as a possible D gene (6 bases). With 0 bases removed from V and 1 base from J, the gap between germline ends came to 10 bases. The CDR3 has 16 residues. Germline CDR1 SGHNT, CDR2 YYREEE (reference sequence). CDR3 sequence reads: CASSLDRVKNTGELFF. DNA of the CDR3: TGTGCCAGCAGCTTGGACAGGGTCAAGAACACCGGGGAGCTGTTTTTT. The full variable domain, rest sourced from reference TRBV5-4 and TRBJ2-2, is ETGVTQSPTHLIKTRGQQVTLRCSSQSGHNTVSWYQQALGQGPQFIFQYYREEENGRGNFPPRFSGLQFPNYSSELNVNALELDDSALYLCASSLDRVKNTGELFFGEGSRLTVL.

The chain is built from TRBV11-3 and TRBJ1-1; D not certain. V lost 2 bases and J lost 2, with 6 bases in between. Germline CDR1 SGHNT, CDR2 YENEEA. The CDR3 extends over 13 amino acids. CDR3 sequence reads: CASSLFSNTEAFF. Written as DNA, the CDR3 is TGTGCCAGCAGCTTATTTTCAAACACTGAAGCTTTCTTT. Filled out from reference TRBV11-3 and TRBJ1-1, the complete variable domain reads EAGVVQSPRYKIIEKKQPVAFWCNPISGHNTLYWYLQNLGQGPELLIRYENEEAVDDSQLPKDRFSAERLKGVDSTLKIQPAELGDSAVYLCASSLFSNTEAFFGQGTRLTVV.

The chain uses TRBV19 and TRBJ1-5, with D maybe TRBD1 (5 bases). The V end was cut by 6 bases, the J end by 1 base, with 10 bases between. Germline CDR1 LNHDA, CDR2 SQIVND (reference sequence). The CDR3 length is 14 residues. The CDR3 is CASSRRDSNQPQHF. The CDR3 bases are TGTGCCAGTAGCCGGAGGGACAGCAATCAGCCCCAGCATTTT. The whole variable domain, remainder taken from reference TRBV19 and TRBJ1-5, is DGGITQSPKYLFRKEGQNVTLSCEQNLNHDAMYWYRQDPGQGLRLIYYSQIVNDFQKGDIAEGYSVSREKKESFPLTVTSAQKNPTAFYLCASSRRDSNQPQHFGDGTRLSIL.

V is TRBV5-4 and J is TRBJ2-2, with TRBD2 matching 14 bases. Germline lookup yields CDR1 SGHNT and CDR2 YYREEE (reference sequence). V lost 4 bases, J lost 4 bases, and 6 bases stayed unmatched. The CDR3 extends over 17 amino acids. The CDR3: CASSGGTSGSFTGELFF. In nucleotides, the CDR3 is TGTGCCAGCAGCGGGGGGACTAGCGGGAGTTTCACCGGGGAGCTGTTTTTT.

The CDR3 DNA sequence: TGTGCCAGCAGCCCAAGCGGGACTCTCCACGCGTTCTTC. Translating gives CASSPSGTLHAFF. The chain joins TRBV11-3 to TRBJ2-1; 7 positions agree with TRBD2. The V gene end was trimmed by 5 bases and the J gene end by 15 bases; junction bases not matched to a gene: 13. Germline V CDR1 and CDR2: SGHNT, YENEEA. The CDR3 length is 13 residues.

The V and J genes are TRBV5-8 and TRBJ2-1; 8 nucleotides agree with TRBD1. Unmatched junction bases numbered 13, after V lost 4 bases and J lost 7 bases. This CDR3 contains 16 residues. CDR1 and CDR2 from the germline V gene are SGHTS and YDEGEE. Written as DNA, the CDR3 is TGTGCCAGCAGCCCGTACCGACAGGGGAGATTTAATGAGCAGTTCTTC. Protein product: CASSPYRQGRFNEQFF.

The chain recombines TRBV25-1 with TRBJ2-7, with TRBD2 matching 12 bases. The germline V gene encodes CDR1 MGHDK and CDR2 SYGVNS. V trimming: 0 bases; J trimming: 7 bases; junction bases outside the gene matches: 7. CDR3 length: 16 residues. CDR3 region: CASSEYTSGGTGEQYF. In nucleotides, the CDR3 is TGTGCCAGCAGTGAATATACTAGCGGGGGGACGGGGGAGCAGTACTTC.

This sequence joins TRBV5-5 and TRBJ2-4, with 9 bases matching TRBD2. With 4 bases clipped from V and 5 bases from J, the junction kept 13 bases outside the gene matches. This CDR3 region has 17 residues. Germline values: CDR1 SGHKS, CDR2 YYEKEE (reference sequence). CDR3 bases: TGTGCCAGCAGCACGTCCAATACCGGGACTAGCCAAAACATTCAGTACTTC. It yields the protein CASSTSNTGTSQNIQYF.

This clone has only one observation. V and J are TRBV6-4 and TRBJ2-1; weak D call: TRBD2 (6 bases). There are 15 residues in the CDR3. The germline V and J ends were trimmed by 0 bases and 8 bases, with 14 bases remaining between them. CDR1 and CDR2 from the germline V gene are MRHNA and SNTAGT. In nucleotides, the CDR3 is TGTGCCAGCAGTGACTCTGAGGGAGGAGGCCATGAGCAGTTCTTC. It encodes CASSDSEGGGHEQFF.

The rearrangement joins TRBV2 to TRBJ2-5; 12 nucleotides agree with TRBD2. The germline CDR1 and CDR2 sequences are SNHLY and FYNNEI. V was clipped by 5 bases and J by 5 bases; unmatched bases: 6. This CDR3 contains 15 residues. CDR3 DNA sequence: TGTGCCAGCAGTTTGACTAGCGGGAGACTGGAGACCCAGTACTTC. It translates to CASSLTSGRLETQYF.

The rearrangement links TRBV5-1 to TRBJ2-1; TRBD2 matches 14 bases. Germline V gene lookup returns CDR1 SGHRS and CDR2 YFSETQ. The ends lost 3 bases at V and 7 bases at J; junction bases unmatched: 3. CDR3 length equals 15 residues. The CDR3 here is CASSSGLAGGNEQFF. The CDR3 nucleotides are TGCGCCAGCAGCTCCGGACTAGCGGGGGGAAATGAGCAGTTCTTC.

The CDR3 is CASSGRTSGRGADTQYF. CDR3 nucleotides: TGTGCCAGCAGCGGACGGACTAGCGGGAGGGGCGCAGATACGCAGTATTTT. V usage is TRBV11-3 and J usage is TRBJ2-3; 15 nucleotides agree with TRBD2. This CDR3 region has 17 residues. Germline V gene data show CDR1 as SGHNT and CDR2 as YENEEA. The V gene end was trimmed by 5 bases and the J gene end by 4 bases; junction bases not matched to a gene: 7.